Detailed here is one T cell receptor (beta chain). The sample belongs to a study of blood T cell repertoires in COVID-19. The wider study: The origin of the acute and convalescent COVID-19 samples was the United States, Italy and Spain. Sample material is recorded as cDNA or gDNA derived from T cells, B-cell-depleted T cells, or PBMCs.

Per the original methods: Reference gene primer amplification gave nucleated cell count estimates. Here immunoSEQ multiplex PCR was the method, and the copy in TCRdb shows in-frame clones only, minus some. That table supplies the V and J calls and clone size; D and trimming were determined from the DNA. The sample lists 120,000 to 150,000 clones; 75% to 85% were seen once. Germline assignment: CDR1 LNHDA and CDR2 SQIVND (reference sequence). The CDR3 length is 14 residues. With 5 bases removed from V and 5 bases from J, the gap between germline ends came to 13 bases. The gene calls are TRBV19 and TRBJ2-1; D uncertain. Sequenced input: peripheral blood. This clonotype was sampled from a woman aged 45-60 years in a cohort sampled during active or convalescent COVID-19. CDR3 sequence (DNA): TGTGCCAGTAGTGTGAGCGCAACAAACAATGAGCAGTTCTTC. This gives the protein CASSVSATNNEQFF.